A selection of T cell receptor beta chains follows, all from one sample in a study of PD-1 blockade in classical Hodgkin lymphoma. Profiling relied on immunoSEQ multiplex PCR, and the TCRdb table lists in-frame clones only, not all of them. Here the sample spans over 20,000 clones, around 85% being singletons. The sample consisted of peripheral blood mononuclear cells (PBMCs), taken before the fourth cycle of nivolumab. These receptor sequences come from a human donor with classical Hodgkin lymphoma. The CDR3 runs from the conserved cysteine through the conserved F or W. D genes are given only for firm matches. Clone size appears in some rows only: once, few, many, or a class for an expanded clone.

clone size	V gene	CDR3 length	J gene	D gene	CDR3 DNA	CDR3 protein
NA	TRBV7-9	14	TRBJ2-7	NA	TGTGCCAGCAGCTTACAGGCGGGTGTAGGCGAGCAGTACTTC	CASSLQAGVGEQYF
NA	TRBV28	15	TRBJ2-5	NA	TGTGCCAGCAGTTACCCCCCCGGGGGAGGAGAGACCCAGTACTTC	CASSYPPGGGETQYF
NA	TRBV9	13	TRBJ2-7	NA	TGTGCCAGCAGCCCTTCGGGGGTCCACGAGCAGTACTTC	CASSPSGVHEQYF
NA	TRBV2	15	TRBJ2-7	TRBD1	TGTGCCAGCAGGGACCAGACAGGGATCACAAACGAGCAGTACTTC	CASRDQTGITNEQYF
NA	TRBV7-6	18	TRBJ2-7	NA	TGTGCCAGCAGCTTATTCCCCCCGCCGAACGGATTGACCTACGAGCAGTACTTC	CASSLFPPPNGLTYEQYF
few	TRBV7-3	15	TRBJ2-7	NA	TGTGCCAGCAGCTTAACTCCGGGGGCTCTTTACGAGCAGTACTTC	CASSLTPGALYEQYF
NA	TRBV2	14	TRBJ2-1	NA	TGTGCCAGCATGAGAACAATAAACGTGAGTGAGCAGTTCTTC	CASMRTINVSEQFF
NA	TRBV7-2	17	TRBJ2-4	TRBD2	TGTGCCAGCAGCCCAGGAGCAGGACTAGCGGGAGAAGACATTCAGTACTTC	CASSPGAGLAGEDIQYF
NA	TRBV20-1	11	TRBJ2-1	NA	TGCAGTGCTTACCGATGGAATGAGCAGTTCTTC	CSAYRWNEQFF
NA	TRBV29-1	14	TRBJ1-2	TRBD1	TGCAGCGTCGAACCGGGACAGAGGTTCTATGGCTACACCTTC	CSVEPGQRFYGYTF
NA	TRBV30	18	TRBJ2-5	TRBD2	TGTGCCTGGAGTGTTCTTGTGGGGCTAGCGGGAAACCGAGAGACCCAGTACTTC	CAWSVLVGLAGNRETQYF
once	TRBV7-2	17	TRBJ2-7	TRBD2	TGTGCCAGCAGCCTAGACCTACTAGCGGGGTCCTCCTACGAGCAGTACTTC	CASSLDLLAGSSYEQYF
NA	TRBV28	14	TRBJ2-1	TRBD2	TGTGCCAGCCTCCGGGGGGGCGCTATCAATGAGCAGTTCTTC	CASLRGGAINEQFF
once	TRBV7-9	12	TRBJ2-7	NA	TGTGCCAGCAGTAACGGCCTCTACGAGCAGTACTTC	CASSNGLYEQYF
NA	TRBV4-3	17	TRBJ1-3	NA	TGCGCCAGCAGCCAAAATGTCAGGGGCTACTCTGGAAACACCATATATTTT	CASSQNVRGYSGNTIYF
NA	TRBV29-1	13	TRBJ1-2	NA	TGCAGCGTCGAGGGGACGGTACCTGGCGGCTACACCTTC	CSVEGTVPGGYTF
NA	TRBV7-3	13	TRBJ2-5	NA	TGTGCCAGCAGCTTTGCAGGGGAAGAGACCCAGTACTTC	CASSFAGEETQYF
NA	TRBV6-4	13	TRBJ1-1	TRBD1	TGTGCCAGCAGTGAGGACAGGGGAACTGAAGCTTTCTTT	CASSEDRGTEAFF
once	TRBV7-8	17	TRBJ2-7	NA	TGTGCCAGCAGCTTAAGGTCCTGGCAGGCCCCTGGTTACGAGCAGTACTTC	CASSLRSWQAPGYEQYF
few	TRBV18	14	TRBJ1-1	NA	TGTGCCAGCTCACCCCAAGGGGTCTATTCTGAAGCTTTCTTT	CASSPQGVYSEAFF